The next 11 T cell receptor beta chains were all read from a single sample in a study of post-analysis software for immune sequencing data. Study conclusions and caveats: A few TRBV segments were significantly more frequent in patients than in controls. TRBV5-6, TRBV5-1 and TRBV20-1 were among these segments.

No antigen is known for these receptors. TCR beta cDNA libraries included unique molecular identifiers. TCRdb reprocessed the PCR reads via MiXCR and lists one record per CDR3 protein. The profile covers some 690,000 distinct CDR3 sequences, with approximately 60% appearing a single time and approximately 10% taken by the ten largest. Sequenced: blood. The receptors stem from a girl aged 2-10 years with multiple sclerosis.

The chain uses TRBV7-9 and TRBJ2-5, with a weak D call TRBD1 (6 bases). This CDR3 contains 15 residues. Germline V gene lookup returns CDR1 SEHNR and CDR2 FQNEAQ (reference sequence). V lost 5 bases to trimming and J lost 4 bases, with 17 bases between them. The CDR3 protein is CASSQSRGAGETQYF. DNA for the CDR3: TGTGCCAGCAGCCAAAGCAGGGGCGCGGGAGAGACCCAGTACTTC.

There are a few counts of this clonotype. The chain joins TRBV20-1 to TRBJ2-1; 13 nucleotides agree with TRBD2. The CDR3 consists of 15 residues. The ends lost 6 bases at V and 2 bases at J; junction bases unmatched: 4. The V gene's germline CDR1 is DFQATT and CDR2 SNEGSKA (reference sequence). For the CDR3, the DNA is TGCAGTGCACGACTAGCGGGAGGACCCTACAATGAGCAGTTCTTC. Translation gives CSARLAGGPYNEQFF.

This clonotype showed up just a few times. This rearrangement joins TRBV24-1 to TRBJ1-4; D gene unclear. This CDR3 is 11 amino acids long. Germline CDR1 is KGHDR and CDR2 is SFDVKD. The CDR3 coding sequence is TGTGTCATGCCACCGTCTCTCGTACTGTTTTTT. Amino acid sequence: CVMPPSLVLFF.

The genes are TRBV6-6 and TRBJ1-2; the D is unclear. The CDR3 totals 11 residues. V dropped 6 bases and J dropped 4 bases, with 6 bases sitting between them. Looked up from germline, CDR1 is MNHNY and CDR2 is SVGAGI (reference sequence). CDR3 coding DNA: TGTGCCAGCAGAAGCAGCTATGGCTACACCTTC. The encoded protein is CASRSSYGYTF.

The chain carries TRBV7-9 and TRBJ2-1; TRBD1 agrees at 10 bases. The germline V gene encodes CDR1 SEHNR and CDR2 FQNEAQ (reference sequence). J lost 8 bases, V lost 5 bases, and 6 bases had no gene match. This CDR3 is 14 amino acids long. The CDR3 loop is CASSGSGTGDEQFF. CDR3 in DNA: TGTGCCAGCAGCGGCTCCGGGACAGGGGATGAGCAGTTCTTC. Using reference TRBV7-9 and TRBJ2-1 for the parts outside the CDR3, the full variable domain is DTGVSQNPRHKITKRGQNVTFRCDPISEHNRLYWYRQTLGQGPEFLTYFQNEAQLEKSRLLSDRFSAERPKGSFSTLEIQRTEQGDSAMYLCASSGSGTGDEQFFGPGTRLTVL.

This clonotype was seen more than once but under ten times. The chain's CDR3 is CASSFVSGGLGEQFF. The CDR3 DNA sequence: TGTGCCAGCAGTTTTGTCAGCGGGGGTTTGGGTGAGCAGTTCTTC. The chain is built from TRBV27 and TRBJ2-1; 8 bases map to TRBD2. J was trimmed by 9 bases and V by 3 bases; bases with no gene match: 10. The CDR3 totals 15 residues. From germline, CDR1 is MNHEY and CDR2 SMNVEV (reference sequence).

J is TRBJ2-1 and V is TRBV12-3 or TRBV12-4; D unresolved. This CDR3 has 14 residues. Trimming removed 0 bases at V and 5 bases at J, with 8 bases between. The CDR3 is CASSLASSHNEQFF. In DNA, the CDR3 is TGTGCCAGCAGTTTAGCGTCAAGCCACAATGAGCAGTTCTTC.

The V and J genes are TRBV10-3 and TRBJ2-5; 10 bases agree with TRBD2. V lost 8 bases to trimming and J lost 2 bases; unmatched junction nucleotides: 2. From germline, CDR1 is ENHRY and CDR2 SYGVKD. The CDR3 consists of 13 residues. The CDR3 nucleotides are TGTGCCATCTCGACTAGCGGGCAAGAGACCCAGTACTTC. Translation gives CAISTSGQETQYF.

V is TRBV7-9 and J is TRBJ2-5, with TRBD2 matching over 10 bases. The germline V gene has CDR1 SEHNR and CDR2 FQNEAQ (reference sequence). With 6 bases clipped from V and 0 bases from J, the junction kept 7 bases outside the gene matches. The CDR3 has 16 amino acids. The CDR3 DNA reads TGTGCCAGCAGTCAATTAGGACTAGCGGACCAAGAGACCCAGTACTTC. Protein sequence: CASSQLGLADQETQYF.

The rearrangement links TRBV6-6 to TRBJ2-5, with D maybe TRBD2 (6 bases). The CDR3 totals 13 residues. V gave up 6 bases and J gave up 5 bases, with 13 bases separating them. Germline V lookup: CDR1 MNHNY, CDR2 SVGAGI (reference sequence). CDR3 bases: TGTGCCAGCAGGACCAACGGGGGTGAGACCCAGTACTTC. Translating it yields CASRTNGGETQYF.

The rearrangement links TRBV5-1 to TRBJ1-1; D perhaps matches TRBD1 (6 bases). CDR1 and CDR2 (germline): SGHRS, YFSETQ. The CDR3 is 14 residues long. The germline V and J ends were trimmed by 4 bases and 3 bases, with 13 bases remaining between them. The CDR3 DNA follows: TGCGCCAGCAGCCCTCGACAGGTTCACACTGAAGCTTTCTTT. Translated, it gives CASSPRQVHTEAFF.